These 21 T cell receptor beta chains were sequenced from one sample in a study of blood T cell repertoires in COVID-19. The repertoire was sequenced with immunoSEQ multiplex PCR; TCRdb's copy has only in-frame clones and lacks some. The sample contains 190,000 or so clones, approximately 90% of which appear only once. Sequenced: PBMCs or T cells enriched from blood (not recorded which). The receptors come from a man aged 18 to 29 with acute COVID-19.

This sequence joins TRBV2 and TRBJ2-3, with D tentatively TRBD2 (5 bases). Per germline, CDR1 SNHLY and CDR2 FYNNEI. This CDR3 is 14 amino acids long. The ends were cut back, 8 bases at V and 0 bases at J, with 12 bases in the middle. CDR3 bases: TGTGCCAGCTTCGTAGCGAAGAGCACAGATACGCAGTATTTT. Its protein is CASFVAKSTDTQYF.

The chain has TRBV27 and TRBJ2-4, with 8 bases identical to TRBD1. Per germline, CDR1 MNHEY and CDR2 SMNVEV (reference sequence). The CDR3 sequence is 14 residues long. Unmatched junction bases numbered 8, after V lost 6 bases and J lost 7 bases. The CDR3 loop is CASRPGGGLNIQYF. The CDR3 coding sequence is TGTGCCAGCAGGCCAGGGGGCGGTCTGAACATTCAGTACTTC.

Of note for this clone: The same CDR3 also results from other DNA sequences found in this sample. The chain combines TRBV27 with TRBJ2-1; D is unresolved. Germline values: CDR1 MNHEY, CDR2 SMNVEV (reference sequence). Trimming left V 2 bases short and J 7 bases short, with 9 bases between. CDR3 length: 13 residues. The CDR3 spells CASSLGVGNEQFF. The CDR3 DNA sequence: TGTGCCAGCAGTTTAGGTGTCGGGAATGAGCAGTTCTTC.

V is TRBV7-4 and J is TRBJ2-3; 9 positions match TRBD1. V dropped 5 bases and J dropped 3; count of bases not matched to a gene: 6. This CDR3 spans 15 amino acids. Per germline, CDR1 SGHVT and CDR2 SQSDAQ. CDR3 sequence reads: CASSHRDRETDTQYF. The CDR3 DNA reads as TGTGCCAGCAGCCACCGGGACAGGGAGACAGATACGCAGTATTTT.

This clone was counted once. The CDR3 is CASSPLPVRSSYNEQFF. The CDR3 DNA reads as TGTGCCAGCTCACCATTACCGGTAAGAAGCTCCTACAATGAGCAGTTCTTC. The V and J genes are TRBV18 and TRBJ2-1, with no clear D. CDR1 and CDR2 from the germline V gene are KGHSH and LQKENI. The CDR3 spans 17 residues. The V end lost 2 bases, the J end lost 0 bases, and 14 bases lay between the germline ends.

As DNA, the CDR3 is TGCAGTCTGACTAGTTCTCTCGAGCAGTACTTC. This sequence encodes CSLTSSLEQYF. This chain connects TRBV20-1 to TRBJ2-7; D perhaps matches TRBD2 (6 bases). Trimming removed 8 bases at V and 6 bases at J, with 14 bases between. CDR3 length: 11 residues. Germline V gene lookup returns CDR1 DFQATT and CDR2 SNEGSKA (reference sequence).

The gene calls are TRBV11-2 and TRBJ2-3, with 13 positions matching TRBD2. Germline CDR1 is SGHAT and CDR2 is FQNNGV. Unmatched junction bases numbered 8, after V lost 1 base and J lost 1 base. CDR3 length: 19 residues. This CDR3 is CASSLGGLAGVWGTDTQYF. The CDR3 DNA reads as TGTGCCAGCAGCTTAGGTGGACTAGCGGGAGTCTGGGGCACAGATACGCAGTATTTT.

The chain combines TRBV7-2 with TRBJ1-2; D call uncertain. The CDR3 sequence is 13 residues long. Germline CDR1 reads SGHTA; CDR2 reads FQGNSA. Trimming removed 2 bases from V and 3 bases from J, with 7 bases in between. This CDR3 reads CASSLQNDYGYTF. CDR3 nucleotide sequence: TGTGCCAGCAGCTTACAGAACGACTATGGCTACACCTTC.

The chain recombines TRBV28 with TRBJ1-4; D remains ambiguous. The CDR3 contains 12 residues. Germline assignment: CDR1 MDHEN and CDR2 SYDVKM. Trimming shortened V by 5 bases and J by 8 bases, and 9 bases separated the two germline ends. For the CDR3, the DNA is TGTGCCAGCAGTAAAGGAGGGGAAAAACTGTTTTTT. Residues: CASSKGGEKLFF. The full variable domain, its missing parts supplied by reference TRBV28 and TRBJ1-4, is DVKVTQSSRYLVKRTGEKVFLECVQDMDHENMFWYRQDPGLGLRLIYFSYDVKMKEKGDIPEGYSVSREKKERFSLILESASTNQTSMYLCASSKGGEKLFFGSGTQLSVL.

This chain connects TRBV10-3 to TRBJ1-2; D not certain. Germline CDR1 is ENHRY and CDR2 is SYGVKD. This CDR3 has 15 residues. The V end was cut by 3 bases, the J end by 0 bases, with 11 bases between. CDR3 in DNA: TGTGCCATCAGTGATGGGTTTGGAGCTAACTATGGCTACACCTTC. It specifies CAISDGFGANYGYTF.

This clone was observed at least ten times. The chain joins TRBV10-1 to TRBJ2-3; possibly TRBD2 for D (6 bases). Trimming took off 5 bases at V and 6 bases at J, with 12 bases between the two ends. Germline-derived CDR1 and CDR2 are WNHNN and SYGVQD (reference sequence). The CDR3 is made up of 13 amino acids. CDR3 sequence: CASSPDYSDTQYF. CDR3 nucleotide sequence: TGCGCCAGCAGTCCGGACTATTCCGATACGCAGTATTTT.

The chain recombines TRBV12-3 or TRBV12-4 with TRBJ2-2; D remains ambiguous. Trimming left V 5 bases short and J 4 bases short, with 8 bases between. The CDR3 covers 13 residues. The CDR3 here is CASSSLGTGELFF. The CDR3 bases are TGTGCCAGCAGTAGCCTAGGCACCGGGGAGCTGTTTTTT.

V and J are TRBV19 and TRBJ2-4, with D possibly being TRBD1 (7 bases). The CDR3 runs to 14 residues. Between the trimmed V and J ends, which lost 5 bases and 11 bases, there was a span of 19 bases. Germline V gene lookup returns CDR1 LNHDA and CDR2 SQIVND (reference sequence). CDR3 sequence (DNA): TGTGCCAGTAGTGCCCGGGGGACAGCGGACTTTCAGTACTTC. As protein: CASSARGTADFQYF.

The rearrangement joins TRBV20-1 to TRBJ2-5, with 8 bases matching TRBD2. With V trimmed by 3 bases and J by 3 bases, 6 bases remained unmatched. CDR1 and CDR2 (germline): DFQATT, SNEGSKA (reference sequence). The length of the CDR3 is 14 residues. The CDR3 DNA follows: TGCAGTGCTAGTTTGGGGACTAGGAAAGAGACCCAGTACTTC. Amino acids: CSASLGTRKETQYF.

The V and J genes are TRBV27 and TRBJ1-1, with a weak D call TRBD1 (5 bases). The germline V gene encodes CDR1 MNHEY and CDR2 SMNVEV (reference sequence). There are 15 residues in the CDR3. V lost 3 bases and J lost 4, with 15 bases in between. DNA for the CDR3: TGTGCCAGCAGTTTGTCAGGGCCCCGGTTCACTGAAGCTTTCTTT. Translating gives CASSLSGPRFTEAFF.

This rearrangement joins TRBV27 to TRBJ2-1; 9 nucleotides match TRBD2. The CDR3 has 15 residues. V was clipped by 5 bases and J by 3 bases; unmatched bases: 5. Germline V gene lookup returns CDR1 MNHEY and CDR2 SMNVEV (reference sequence). CDR3 residues: CASSPSGKGYNEQFF. DNA for the CDR3: TGTGCCAGCAGTCCTAGCGGGAAGGGCTACAATGAGCAGTTCTTC.

J is TRBJ2-2 and V is TRBV27; 8 bases line up with TRBD1. Germline-derived CDR1 and CDR2 are MNHEY and SMNVEV (reference sequence). The CDR3 is 17 residues long. With V trimmed by 6 bases and J by 7 bases, 16 bases remained unmatched. CDR3 DNA sequence: TGTGCCAGCAGGTGGCAGGGGGCGCGGAATCTTAACGGGGAGCTGTTTTTT. This gives the protein CASRWQGARNLNGELFF.

The chain combines TRBV11-3 with TRBJ1-1; the D gene is possibly TRBD1 (5 bases). Germline-derived CDR1 and CDR2 are SGHNT and YENEEA. V lost 2 bases and J 6 bases, leaving 10 bases between the germline ends. The CDR3 runs to 13 residues. This CDR3 reads CASSLSGGAEAFF. DNA of the CDR3: TGTGCCAGCAGCTTATCGGGAGGGGCTGAAGCTTTCTTT.

This chain joins TRBV5-1 and TRBJ1-2, with 7 bases lining up with TRBD1. The CDR3 length is 15 residues. V lost 0 bases to trimming and J lost 3 bases; unmatched junction nucleotides: 5. Germline CDR1 is SGHRS and CDR2 is YFSETQ. CDR3 DNA: TGCGCCAGCAGCTTGGAGGGGGCGGCCCACTATGGCTACACCTTC. It is translated as CASSLEGAAHYGYTF.

This clone came up once. The V and J genes are TRBV11-2 and TRBJ2-2, with D perhaps matching TRBD2 (6 bases). In germline, CDR1 is SGHAT, CDR2 FQNNGV. The germline V and J ends were trimmed by 3 bases and 4 bases, with 15 bases remaining between them. The CDR3 is made up of 16 amino acids. This CDR3 is CASSLTRAVFTGELFF. CDR3 nucleotides: TGTGCCAGCAGCTTGACTAGGGCGGTTTTCACCGGGGAGCTGTTTTTT.

The count of this clone is one. The chain couples TRBV7-6 to TRBJ2-1; 7 bases are a match to TRBD2. Germline assignment: CDR1 SGHVS and CDR2 FNYEAQ. The ends lost 3 bases at V and 4 bases at J; junction bases unmatched: 9. The CDR3 has 16 amino acids. CDR3 protein: CASSLGGGPSYNEQFF. For the CDR3, the DNA is TGTGCCAGCAGCTTGGGGGGAGGGCCTTCATACAATGAGCAGTTCTTC.